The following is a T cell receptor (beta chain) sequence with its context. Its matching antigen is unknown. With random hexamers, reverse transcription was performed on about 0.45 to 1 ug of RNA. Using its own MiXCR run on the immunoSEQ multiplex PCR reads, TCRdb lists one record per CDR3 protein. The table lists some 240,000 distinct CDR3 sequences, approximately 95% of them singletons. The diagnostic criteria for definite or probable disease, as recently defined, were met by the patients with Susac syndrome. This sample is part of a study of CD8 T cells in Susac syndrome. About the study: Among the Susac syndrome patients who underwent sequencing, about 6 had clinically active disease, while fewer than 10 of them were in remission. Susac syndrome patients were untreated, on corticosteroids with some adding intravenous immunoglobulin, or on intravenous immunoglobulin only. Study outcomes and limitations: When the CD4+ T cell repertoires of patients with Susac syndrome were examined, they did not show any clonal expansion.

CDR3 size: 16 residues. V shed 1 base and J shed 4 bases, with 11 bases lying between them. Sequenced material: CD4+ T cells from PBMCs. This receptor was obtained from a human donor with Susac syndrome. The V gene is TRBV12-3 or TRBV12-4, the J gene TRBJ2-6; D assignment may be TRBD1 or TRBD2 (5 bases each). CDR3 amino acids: CASSLVGESGANVLTF. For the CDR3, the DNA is TGTGCCAGCAGTTTAGTGGGGGAGTCGGGGGCCAACGTCCTGACTTTC.